What follows are 10 T cell receptor beta chains derived from one specimen sequenced in a study of T cell repertoires in cytomegalovirus infection. Each CDR3 protein gets one entry after TCRdb re-called the reads with MiXCR. The table records about 350,000 distinct CDR3 sequences, roughly 34% of them present only once. Their target antigens are unknown. Sample: cultured PBMCs, taken from culture after CMV antigen stimulation. The receptors stem from a human donor in good health (CMV status not recorded). Some clones in this sample may be carry-over from other donors' samples.

Details on this clonotype: With a much larger clone just one base away, this may be a read error. The rearrangement links TRBV7-3 to TRBJ1-1, with D possibly being TRBD1 (5 bases). Germline values: CDR1 SGHTA, CDR2 FQGTGA. CDR3 length equals 15 residues. The CDR3 coding sequence is TGTGCCAGCAGCTTGCAGGGATCAATGAACACTGAAGATTTCTTT. Translated, it gives CASSLQGSMNTEDFF.

This clonotype has a handful of counts. The rearrangement links TRBV7-6 to TRBJ1-4; D unclear. CDR3 size: 14 residues. Germline-derived CDR1 and CDR2 are SGHVS and FNYEAQ. The V end lost 5 bases, the J end lost 5 bases, and 12 bases lay between the germline ends. This CDR3 is CASSPPVGNEKLFF. In DNA, the CDR3 is TGTGCCAGCAGCCCCCCCGTGGGAAATGAAAAACTGTTTTTT.

There are many counts of this clonotype. The rearrangement uses TRBV7-2 and TRBJ2-7; D is undetermined. The ends were cut back, 1 base at V and 3 bases at J, with 13 bases in the middle. The germline V gene has CDR1 SGHTA and CDR2 FQGNSA. This CDR3 has 15 amino acids. The CDR3 loop reads CASSLGHGPGYEQYF. For the CDR3, the DNA is TGTGCCAGCAGCTTAGGACATGGCCCGGGCTACGAGCAGTACTTC.

This rearrangement joins TRBV12-3 or TRBV12-4 to TRBJ2-2; 9 positions match TRBD2. Unmatched junction bases numbered 6, after V lost 1 base and J lost 6 bases. The CDR3 has 16 residues. The CDR3 DNA reads TGTGCCAGCAGTTTAGGAGCGGGAGGAACCGCCGGGGAGCTGTTTTTT. Protein product: CASSLGAGGTAGELFF.

This clonotype turned up a few times. The chain joins TRBV2 to TRBJ2-7; 9 bases agree with TRBD1. V lost 8 bases to trimming and J lost 5 bases; unmatched junction nucleotides: 13. The CDR3 is made up of 15 amino acids. CDR1 is SNHLY and CDR2 is FYNNEI in the germline V gene. CDR3 DNA sequence: TGTGCCAGCGAGGGTTATTCGGGACAGGGCCACGAGCAGTACTTC. Its protein product is CASEGYSGQGHEQYF. The variable domain in full, completed from reference TRBV2 and TRBJ2-7, reads EPEVTQTPSHQVTQMGQEVILRCVPISNHLYFYWYRQILGQKVEFLVSFYNNEISEKSEIFDDQFSVERPDGSNFTLKIRSTKLEDSAMYFCASEGYSGQGHEQYFGPGTRLTVT.

The chain links TRBV6-5 to TRBJ2-4; 10 nucleotides agree with TRBD2. CDR1 and CDR2 from the germline V gene are MNHEY and SVGAGI. There are 16 residues in the CDR3. V was pared by 2 bases and J by 7 bases, with 8 bases of the junction left unmatched. CDR3 region: CASSYTSGRAPNIQYF. CDR3 DNA sequence: TGTGCCAGCAGTTACACGAGCGGGAGGGCCCCTAACATTCAGTACTTC.

There are a few counts of this clonotype. V gene TRBV4-3 combines with J gene TRBJ1-4; no clear D gene. The germline V gene encodes CDR1 LGHNA and CDR2 YSLEER. The CDR3 runs 17 residues. Trimming removed 5 bases from V and 0 bases from J, with 16 bases in between. CDR3 nucleotides: TGCGCCAGCAGCGAAGGATCCTTTAAAGCAACTAATGAAAAACTGTTTTTT. Translated, it gives CASSEGSFKATNEKLFF.

The DNA for the CDR3 is TGTGCCAGCAATGAAGCGGGACCGGGCCCAGAGACCCAGTACTTC. Protein sequence: CASNEAGPGPETQYF. The V gene is TRBV12-3 or TRBV12-4, the J gene TRBJ2-5; 7 nucleotides match TRBD2. V was clipped by 7 bases and J by 4 bases; unmatched bases: 12. This CDR3 spans 15 amino acids.

The chain recombines TRBV6-2 or TRBV6-3 with TRBJ2-1; TRBD1 is a possible D gene (5 bases). V was pared by 7 bases and J by 3 bases, with 19 bases between. Germline CDR1 and CDR2: MNHEY and SVGEGT. The CDR3 consists of 16 residues. The CDR3 reads CASTKGVLLLYNEQFF. CDR3 nucleotides: TGTGCCAGCACCAAAGGGGTACTCCTTCTCTACAATGAGCAGTTCTTC.

V gene TRBV19 combines with J gene TRBJ1-1; D perhaps matches TRBD1 (5 bases). This CDR3 is 13 amino acids long. Germline V CDR1 and CDR2: LNHDA, SQIVND (reference sequence). Trimming removed 6 bases at V and 4 bases at J, with 12 bases between. CDR3 sequence (DNA): TGTGCCAGTAGCGCAGGGACTGGCACTGAAGCTTTCTTT. The encoded protein is CASSAGTGTEAFF.